This TCR beta chain comes out of a study of patients and donors after allogeneic stem cell transplantation (TCRdb year 2020). This clonotype was found a few times. It lacks a known antigen. No base quality values were provided; no much bigger clone lies one nucleotide off. From a lookup of the germline V gene (reference sequence), CDR1 and CDR2 are MNHEY and SMNVEV. Measured from the cysteine to the phenylalanine, the CDR3 is 14 residues long. CDR3 DNA is the only sequence kept; it has 42 bases, read in frame from the first base. Trimming takes 5 bases from V and 7 bases from J, and the germline ends sit 17 bases apart. Library creation used RT-PCR. Sequenced using a NextSeq 550. TCRdb trimmed public reads at Q25 via fastp, called clones via MiXCR and kept in-frame beta chains. Rows with one shared CDR3 protein collapse into an entry with the most common genes and DNA. The sample profile shows about 160,000 distinct CDR3 sequences; over 30% of them were found once. About 50% of the sample is taken by the ten largest.

This TCR came from a human donor who was either an allogeneic HSCT recipient or a stem cell or donor lymphocyte infusion donor (not recorded which). It is not recorded whose cells these are; they may come from a transplant donor. The sequence links TRBV27 to TRBJ1-1; matching of 5 bases hints at TRBD1 as the D gene. What was sequenced was blood, either unsorted or a sorted T cell fraction (not recorded which). The CDR3 region: CASSPQGLTVEAFF. The nucleotide sequence is given as TGTGCCAGCAGTCCTCAGGGCCTGACTGTTGAAGCTTTCTTT.